These 5 T cell receptor beta chains originate from one sample sequenced in a study of OX40 agonist ivuxolimab in advanced cancers. Profiled with immunoSEQ multiplex PCR; TCRdb holds only in-frame clones, not every one. The table has almost 70,000 clones, about 89% seen once. The sample consisted of CD4+ or CD8+ T cells sorted from blood, taken in a trial of the OX40 agonist ivuxolimab. The source is an adult with an advanced solid tumor such as melanoma, head and neck, liver or kidney cancer.

V usage is TRBV2 and J usage is TRBJ2-7; 8 nucleotides line up with TRBD1. With V trimmed by 7 bases and J by 2 bases, 7 bases remained unmatched. The CDR3 runs 14 residues. Germline CDR1 reads SNHLY; CDR2 reads FYNNEI. The CDR3 region is CASTMGQVTYEQYF. The CDR3 nucleotides are TGTGCCAGCACCATGGGACAGGTGACCTACGAGCAGTACTTC. Drawing the rest from reference TRBV2 and TRBJ2-7, the complete variable domain is EPEVTQTPSHQVTQMGQEVILRCVPISNHLYFYWYRQILGQKVEFLVSFYNNEISEKSEIFDDQFSVERPDGSNFTLKIRSTKLEDSAMYFCASTMGQVTYEQYFGPGTRLTVT.

The chain carries TRBV19 and TRBJ2-5; 10 positions agree with TRBD2. The CDR3 is 17 amino acids. Germline CDR1 is LNHDA and CDR2 is SQIVND (reference sequence). V was clipped by 3 bases and J by 1 base; unmatched bases: 8. Here the CDR3 reads CASSILAASGSQETQYF. The CDR3 DNA reads TGTGCCAGTAGTATTCTCGCGGCTAGCGGGAGCCAAGAGACCCAGTACTTC.

The rearrangement joins TRBV6-4 to TRBJ2-7; D call uncertain. V was trimmed by 5 bases and J by 4 bases, leaving 12 bases between them. This CDR3 contains 13 residues. Germline assignment: CDR1 MRHNA and CDR2 SNTAGT. The DNA for the CDR3 is TGTGCCAGCAGTACGGCTACGCGGTACGAGCAGTACTTC. Translated, it gives CASSTATRYEQYF.

The CDR3 reads CASSFVSPNYGYTF. Written as DNA, the CDR3 is TGTGCCAGCAGTTTTGTCAGCCCTAACTATGGCTACACCTTC. The J gene is TRBJ1-2, the V gene TRBV28, with no clear D. Trimming took off 3 bases at V and 0 bases at J, with 8 bases between the two ends. Germline CDR1 reads MDHEN; CDR2 reads SYDVKM. This CDR3 has 14 amino acids.

This clone was recorded a few times. The chain is built from TRBV2 and TRBJ2-7, with D maybe TRBD2 (6 bases). The CDR3 runs 14 residues. CDR1 and CDR2 from the germline V gene are SNHLY and FYNNEI. Trimming cost V 4 bases and J 3 bases, with 13 bases left between them. The CDR3 here is CASSGRARVYEQYF. The CDR3 DNA follows: TGTGCCAGCAGTGGGAGGGCCAGGGTCTACGAGCAGTACTTC.